The rows below give T cell receptor beta chains drawn from one sample of a study of cytomegalovirus exposure and HLA in healthy donors. The table came from immunoSEQ multiplex PCR; TCRdb's copy has only in-frame clones and leaves some out. The sample includes 55,000 to 80,000 clones, approximately 94% of them seen just once. The sample taken for sequencing was PBMCs. These TCRs come from a man between 18 and 35 years old in good health and CMV-seropositive. Each CDR3 is given with its conserved first and last residue. A D gene is named only where the DNA matches it firmly. Not all rows give a size; the values are once, few, many and, for expanded clones, a class.

cdr3_aa: CASSSDWKTQYF
cdr3_nt: TGTGCCAGCAGCTCAGACTGGAAGACCCAGTACTTC
j_call: TRBJ2-5
cdr3_length: 12
clone_size: -
v_call: TRBV7-2
d_call: -

cdr3_aa: CAWSPGQTYEQYF
cdr3_nt: TGTGCCTGGAGTCCCGGACAGACCTACGAGCAGTACTTC
j_call: TRBJ2-7
cdr3_length: 13
clone_size: -
v_call: TRBV30
d_call: -

cdr3_aa: CASSTGQAGNTIYF
cdr3_nt: TGTGCCAGCAGCACTGGACAGGCTGGAAACACCATATATTTT
j_call: TRBJ1-3
cdr3_length: 14
clone_size: -
v_call: TRBV7-3
d_call: TRBD1

cdr3_aa: CASSLDTGVTYEQYF
cdr3_nt: TGTGCCAGCAGCTTAGATACGGGGGTTACCTACGAGCAGTACTTC
j_call: TRBJ2-7
cdr3_length: 15
clone_size: -
v_call: TRBV11-2
d_call: -

cdr3_aa: CASSVGIAGGYEQYF
cdr3_nt: TGTGCCAGCAGCGTAGGCATAGCGGGGGGGTACGAGCAGTACTTC
j_call: TRBJ2-7
cdr3_length: 15
clone_size: -
v_call: TRBV9
d_call: TRBD2

cdr3_aa: CASSVGNRGEQYF
cdr3_nt: TGTGCCAGCAGCGTAGGGAATAGGGGCGAGCAGTACTTC
j_call: TRBJ2-7
cdr3_length: 13
clone_size: -
v_call: TRBV9
d_call: -

cdr3_aa: CASYKRQGQIYEQYF
cdr3_nt: TGTGCCAGCTATAAGAGGCAGGGGCAGATCTACGAGCAGTACTTC
j_call: TRBJ2-7
cdr3_length: 15
clone_size: -
v_call: TRBV6-6
d_call: -

cdr3_aa: CASSFGNRNTEAFF
cdr3_nt: TGTGCCAGCAGTTTTGGAAACAGGAACACTGAAGCTTTCTTT
j_call: TRBJ1-1
cdr3_length: 14
clone_size: -
v_call: TRBV6-5
d_call: -

cdr3_aa: CASSHRQDYGYTF
cdr3_nt: TGCGCCAGCAGCCATCGACAGGACTATGGCTACACCTTC
j_call: TRBJ1-2
cdr3_length: 13
clone_size: -
v_call: TRBV4-1
d_call: -

cdr3_aa: CASSLEYGSWNEQYF
cdr3_nt: TGTGCCAGCAGCTTAGAATACGGGAGCTGGAACGAGCAGTACTTC
j_call: TRBJ2-7
cdr3_length: 15
clone_size: -
v_call: TRBV11-2
d_call: -

cdr3_aa: CASSPGPLAEQFF
cdr3_nt: TGTGCCAGCTCACCGGGCCCGCTAGCGGAGCAGTTCTTC
j_call: TRBJ2-1
cdr3_length: 13
clone_size: once
v_call: TRBV18
d_call: -

cdr3_aa: CASSLGGGSGELFF
cdr3_nt: TGTGCCAGCAGTTTAGGCGGGGGCTCCGGGGAGCTGTTTTTT
j_call: TRBJ2-2
cdr3_length: 14
clone_size: -
v_call: TRBV28
d_call: -

cdr3_aa: CASSQAGGEQFF
cdr3_nt: TGTGCCAGCAGCCAGGCAGGAGGTGAGCAGTTCTTC
j_call: TRBJ2-1
cdr3_length: 12
clone_size: -
v_call: TRBV4-2
d_call: -

cdr3_aa: CASSLYLRGAADTQYF
cdr3_nt: TGTGCCAGCAGCTTATATTTGCGGGGGGCGGCAGATACGCAGTATTTT
j_call: TRBJ2-3
cdr3_length: 16
clone_size: -
v_call: TRBV7-3
d_call: TRBD2

cdr3_aa: CASSARTGYGYTF
cdr3_nt: TGTGCCAGCAGCGCTCGGACAGGGTATGGCTACACCTTC
j_call: TRBJ1-2
cdr3_length: 13
clone_size: -
v_call: TRBV9
d_call: TRBD1

cdr3_aa: CSVEPQGAFF
cdr3_nt: TGCAGCGTTGAACCGCAGGGCGCGTTCTTC
j_call: TRBJ2-1
cdr3_length: 10
clone_size: -
v_call: TRBV29-1
d_call: -

cdr3_aa: CASSPGTGFDEKLFF
cdr3_nt: TGTGCCAGCAGTCCCGGGACAGGTTTCGATGAAAAACTGTTTTTT
j_call: TRBJ1-4
cdr3_length: 15
clone_size: -
v_call: TRBV6-1
d_call: TRBD1

cdr3_aa: CASITQGKVGHGYTF
cdr3_nt: TGTGCCAGCATTACTCAAGGAAAGGTGGGCCATGGCTACACCTTC
j_call: TRBJ1-2
cdr3_length: 15
clone_size: -
v_call: TRBV6-1
d_call: -

cdr3_aa: CASSWTSGSYEQYF
cdr3_nt: TGTGCCAGCAGCTGGACTAGCGGGAGTTACGAGCAGTACTTC
j_call: TRBJ2-7
cdr3_length: 14
clone_size: -
v_call: TRBV5-4
d_call: TRBD2

cdr3_aa: CASSIQSGGQGLTFF
cdr3_nt: TGTGCCAGCAGTATTCAATCCGGGGGACAGGGGCTAACTTTCTTT
j_call: TRBJ1-1
cdr3_length: 15
clone_size: -
v_call: TRBV6-4
d_call: TRBD1

cdr3_aa: CASSRMSYEQYF
cdr3_nt: TGTGCCAGCAGCAGAATGTCCTACGAGCAGTACTTC
j_call: TRBJ2-7
cdr3_length: 12
clone_size: -
v_call: TRBV6-1
d_call: -

cdr3_aa: CARSPPWGERDTQYF
cdr3_nt: TGTGCCAGAAGCCCCCCATGGGGGGAACGAGATACGCAGTATTTT
j_call: TRBJ2-3
cdr3_length: 15
clone_size: once
v_call: TRBV5-3
d_call: -

cdr3_aa: CASSLQGESPQHF
cdr3_nt: TGTGCCAGCAGCCTTCAGGGGGAATCGCCCCAGCATTTT
j_call: TRBJ1-5
cdr3_length: 13
clone_size: -
v_call: TRBV11-1
d_call: TRBD1

cdr3_aa: CASSSEGRTYEQYF
cdr3_nt: TGTGCCAGTAGTTCCGAGGGCAGAACCTACGAGCAGTACTTC
j_call: TRBJ2-7
cdr3_length: 14
clone_size: once
v_call: TRBV19
d_call: -

cdr3_aa: CASSLLAGGPSYNEQFF
cdr3_nt: TGTGCCAGCAGTTTACTAGCGGGGGGCCCCTCCTACAATGAGCAGTTCTTC
j_call: TRBJ2-1
cdr3_length: 17
clone_size: -
v_call: TRBV27
d_call: TRBD2

cdr3_aa: CASSFSYEQYF
cdr3_nt: TGTGCCAGCAGCTTTTCCTACGAGCAGTACTTC
j_call: TRBJ2-7
cdr3_length: 11
clone_size: -
v_call: TRBV6-6
d_call: -

cdr3_aa: CASSLGTRGAGYTF
cdr3_nt: TGTGCCAGCAGCTTAGGCACTAGAGGTGCGGGCTACACCTTC
j_call: TRBJ1-2
cdr3_length: 14
clone_size: few
v_call: TRBV11-2
d_call: -

cdr3_aa: CASSERGGFEAFF
cdr3_nt: TGTGCCAGCAGTGAACGTGGCGGTTTCGAAGCTTTCTTT
j_call: TRBJ1-1
cdr3_length: 13
clone_size: -
v_call: TRBV25-1
d_call: -

cdr3_aa: CASSFHRALAGDHEQFF
cdr3_nt: TGTGCCAGCAGTTTTCACAGGGCGCTAGCGGGAGACCATGAGCAGTTCTTC
j_call: TRBJ2-1
cdr3_length: 17
clone_size: -
v_call: TRBV28
d_call: TRBD2

cdr3_aa: CASSLWGTSGSRSYNEQFF
cdr3_nt: TGTGCCAGCAGCTTGTGGGGGACTAGCGGGAGTCGATCCTACAATGAGCAGTTCTTC
j_call: TRBJ2-1
cdr3_length: 19
clone_size: once
v_call: TRBV7-2
d_call: TRBD2

cdr3_aa: CASSKGCGSPSGTPHRETQYF
cdr3_nt: TGTGCCAGCAGCAAAGGATGTGGGTCGCCGTCCGGGACACCGCACCGAGAGACCCAGTACTTC
j_call: TRBJ2-5
cdr3_length: 21
clone_size: -
v_call: TRBV21-1
d_call: -

cdr3_aa: CASKEGLIEQYF
cdr3_nt: TGCGCCAGCAAAGAGGGTTTAATCGAGCAGTACTTC
j_call: TRBJ2-7
cdr3_length: 12
clone_size: -
v_call: TRBV10-2
d_call: -

cdr3_aa: CASSQIGQGRWEKLFF
cdr3_nt: TGCGCCAGCAGCCAGATAGGACAGGGACGGTGGGAAAAACTGTTTTTT
j_call: TRBJ1-4
cdr3_length: 16
clone_size: -
v_call: TRBV4-1
d_call: TRBD1